This T cell receptor beta chain was obtained from a study of cytomegalovirus exposure and HLA in healthy donors. Study details: Unique TCRs numbering some 80 million, obtained from HLA-typed donors, made up an early data release. Study-wide results and limits: An analysis that came later showed most CMV-associated TCR beta chains appearing HLA-restricted. Earlier results showed most TCR beta V segments being productive about 87% or about 30% of the time. Sequencing probably produced one cluster of sequence variants that were highly shared.

V was trimmed by 5 bases and J by 5 bases, leaving 16 bases between them. The CDR3 loop spans 15 amino acids. Germline loops: CDR1 SGHVS, CDR2 FQNEAQ. The PCR contained 60 Vbeta and 13 Jbeta primers. Sequencing used immunoSEQ multiplex PCR; TCRdb keeps in-frame clones, though not all of them. This table has 90,000 or so clones, 65% to 80% appearing once. As to this clone: Its specificity is unknown.

The sample taken for sequencing was PBMCs. The source of this sequence is a woman in her late teens or twenties in good health and CMV-seropositive. This chain connects TRBV7-8 to TRBJ1-5; D unclear. The CDR3 DNA reads as TGTGCCAGCAGCATTGTCCTGGGCCCCGATCAGCCCCAGCATTTT. Translating gives CASSIVLGPDQPQHF.